This T cell receptor (beta chain) was obtained from a study of neoadjuvant anti-PD-1 for oral cavity cancer. Across the study: Patients without progression received a fourth nivolumab dose around day 43, then surgical resection on days 50-56.

General study results and limits: Only three patients per response group were TCR-analyzed; validation needed. Non-responders to neoadjuvant nivolumab had significantly more clonal PBMC T cells than responders.

The repertoire was sequenced with immunoSEQ multiplex PCR; TCRdb's copy has only in-frame clones and lacks some. The table shows more than 13,000 clones, with 65% to 80% occurring only once. In regard to this clone: Its target is not known.

The time point was: after neoadjuvant nivolumab, at surgical resection. The CDR3 length is 15 residues. Trimming shortened V by 3 bases and J by 7 bases, and 17 bases separated the two germline ends. The germline V gene encodes CDR1 SGHRS and CDR2 YFSETQ. The rearrangement uses TRBV5-1 and TRBJ2-1; unclear D gene. The material sequenced was PBMCs, taken after nivolumab (anti-PD-1) treatment. The source is a person between 40 and 80 years old with oral cavity squamous cell carcinoma. The CDR3, as DNA: TGCGCCAGCAGCTCCCGACCTCTAGACCCGAATGAGCAGTTCTTC. Its translation: CASSSRPLDPNEQFF.